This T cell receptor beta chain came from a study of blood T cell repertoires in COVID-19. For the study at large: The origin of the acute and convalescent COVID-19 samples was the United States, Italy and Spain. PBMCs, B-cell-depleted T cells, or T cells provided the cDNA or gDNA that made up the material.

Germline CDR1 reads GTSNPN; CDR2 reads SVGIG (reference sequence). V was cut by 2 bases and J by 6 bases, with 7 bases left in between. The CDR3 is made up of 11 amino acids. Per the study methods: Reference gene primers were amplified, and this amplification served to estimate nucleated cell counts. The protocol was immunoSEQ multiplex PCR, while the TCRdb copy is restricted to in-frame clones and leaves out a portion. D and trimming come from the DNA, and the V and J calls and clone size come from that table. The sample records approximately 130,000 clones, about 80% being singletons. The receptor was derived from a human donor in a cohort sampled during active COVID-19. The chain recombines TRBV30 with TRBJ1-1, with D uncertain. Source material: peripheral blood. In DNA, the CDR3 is TGTGCCTGGAGTCTGAGAGCTGAAGCTTTCTTT. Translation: CAWSLRAEAFF.